The rows below give T cell receptor beta chains drawn from one sample of a study of T cell responses to AZD1222 COVID-19 vaccine. Using immunoSEQ multiplex PCR, the repertoire was profiled, and TCRdb retains in-frame clones only, with some absent. The table records 95,000 to 150,000 clones, 90% of them present only once. Sequences were derived from peripheral blood, sampled 28 days after the second dose of the MenACWY control vaccine. The source is an adult who received the MenACWY meningococcal vaccine as a control. The conserved cysteine and the conserved F or W are not part of the CDR3 here.

TRBV7-9	TRBJ2-1	ASSSGQATMNEQF
TRBV19	TRBJ2-1	ASSMVAGGIYNEQF
TRBV2	TRBJ1-5	ASSEFIPPNQPQH
TRBV5-1	TRBJ1-1	ASSLLSPTEAF
TRBV12-2	TRBJ1-5	ASRSISGVTGDSQPQH
TRBV7-3	TRBJ2-5	ASSPGTHQETQY
TRBV18	TRBJ1-1	ASSLGQQNTEAF
TRBV5-1	TRBJ2-7	ASSSGQNSYEQY
TRBV28	TRBJ1-1	ASSLRWAGEAF
TRBV11-2	TRBJ2-7	ASSSGLAGTVYEQY
TRBV13	TRBJ2-1	ASGSSSLGVGNEQF
TRBV6-5	TRBJ1-3	ASREPDRAGNTIY
TRBV5-1	TRBJ1-4	ASSLAGQRNEKLF
TRBV27	TRBJ2-1	ASSFVSGGVNEQF
TRBV12-3/TRBV12-4	TRBJ2-1	ASSEQSFEQF
TRBV12-3/TRBV12-4	TRBJ1-4	ASSLGQGLF
TRBV18	TRBJ1-6	ASSPPRPLSSYNSPLH
TRBV25-1	TRBJ2-3	ASRAGGYTDTQY
TRBV5-1	TRBJ2-2	ASSVDRGNTGELF
TRBV29-1	TRBJ2-1	SVWGGDKSYNEQF
TRBV19	TRBJ1-4	ASSTADRVGIEKLF
TRBV29-1	TRBJ1-1	SVGQAEAF
TRBV24-1	TRBJ2-3	ATSTKREVTDTQY
TRBV7-9	TRBJ2-2	ASSLNSLGELF
TRBV30	TRBJ2-1	AWSAGLEGYNEQF
TRBV10-2	TRBJ1-5	ASSEGRGQGPNQPQH
TRBV6-2/TRBV6-3	TRBJ2-1	ASSSERGGLNEQF
TRBV28	TRBJ2-2	ASSPGAVDTGELF
TRBV18	TRBJ2-7	ASSQDRDEQY
TRBV15	TRBJ2-2	ATSRDSGELF
TRBV18	TRBJ1-2	ASSPRSGGSFYGYT
TRBV3-1/TRBV3-2	TRBJ1-3	ASSPPLLTGNTIY
TRBV7-2	TRBJ2-1	ASSLSSGRNEQF
TRBV28	TRBJ1-2	ASSPVGTGSNYGYT
TRBV7-6	TRBJ2-5	ASSFAGRVQETQY
TRBV10-1	TRBJ2-3	ASQRQGTDTQY